Listed below are T cell receptor beta chains from one sample, sequenced in a study of cytomegalovirus exposure and HLA in healthy donors. Profiling relied on immunoSEQ multiplex PCR, and the TCRdb table lists in-frame clones only, not all of them. The profile shows some 190,000 clones, 81% of them singletons. Sequencing used PBMCs. These receptors all stem from a man younger than 30 in good health and CMV-seronegative. Each CDR3 is given without its conserved first and last residue. Where a row states a size, it is once, few, many or the class of an expanded clone; other rows omit it.

V gene	clone size	J gene	CDR3 protein
TRBV30	-	TRBJ2-7	AWSRDRGSYEQY
TRBV10-3	-	TRBJ2-3	ASNTVSSSTDTQY
TRBV4-3	few	TRBJ2-7	ASSLTLAGHYEQY
TRBV19	-	TRBJ1-3	ASRRGSGNTIY
TRBV29-1	-	TRBJ2-4	SVVLAELAKNIQY
TRBV29-1	-	TRBJ1-2	SAGGLGTNYGYT
TRBV7-9	-	TRBJ2-1	ASSLALGRNNEQF
TRBV2	-	TRBJ2-2	ASSQAGANTGELF
TRBV7-9	-	TRBJ1-3	ASSWDSSGNTIY
TRBV19	-	TRBJ2-1	ASSMGLRRHNEQF
TRBV30	-	TRBJ2-1	AWSGRVGQLAVNEQF
TRBV5-4	-	TRBJ2-1	ASSFGTSVYNEQF
TRBV5-4	few	TRBJ2-1	ASSGSSYNEQF
TRBV27	-	TRBJ2-2	ASSSRTDNTGELF
TRBV28	once	TRBJ1-4	ASSRLRTGGRGEKLF
TRBV11-2	-	TRBJ2-7	ASSLLGQENSGEQY
TRBV10-2	-	TRBJ2-5	ASRLAGGTQETQY
TRBV25-1	-	TRBJ2-1	ASSAAGRGYNEQF
TRBV7-2	few	TRBJ2-2	ASSPRTGDYTGELF
TRBV14	-	TRBJ2-7	ASSRQRDGEQY
TRBV6-1	-	TRBJ2-2	ASSDVGWGANTGELF
TRBV9	-	TRBJ1-1	ASSVGLRENTEAF
TRBV6-5	-	TRBJ1-2	ASRPDRRNGYT
TRBV10-1	-	TRBJ2-7	ASEWADTALHEQY
TRBV19	few	TRBJ2-7	ASSIAGTGAYEQY
TRBV11-2	-	TRBJ2-7	ASTAYPYGSYEQY
TRBV18	-	TRBJ1-5	ASSPNPTGSNQPQH
TRBV7-2	-	TRBJ1-4	ASSLERQGVREKLF
TRBV7-6	-	TRBJ2-7	ASSTQGASEQY
TRBV5-6	once	TRBJ2-3	ASSLTSGAFGDTQY
TRBV6-1	-	TRBJ1-1	ASLNGEAF
TRBV6-6	few	TRBJ1-6	ASRSGQGNSPLH
TRBV19	-	TRBJ2-3	AISDRAADTQY